The 10 T cell receptor beta chains reported below all come from one sample, sequenced in a study of OX40 agonist ivuxolimab in advanced cancers. Clones were read by immunoSEQ multiplex PCR, and TCRdb kept only the in-frame ones, dropping some. The sample holds 90,000 to 120,000 clones, approximately 90% seen once. The source material was CD4+ or CD8+ T cells sorted from blood, sampled in a trial of the OX40 agonist ivuxolimab. The receptor source for this set is an adult with an advanced solid tumor such as melanoma, head and neck, liver or kidney cancer.

The chain uses TRBV6-1 and TRBJ1-6; D unclear. CDR3 length: 18 residues. Germline CDR1 and CDR2: MNHNS and SASEGT. V lost 0 bases, J lost 0 bases, and 12 bases lay in between. CDR3 in DNA: TGTGCCAGCAGTGAAGCCGTGGGAGGGAGCTCCTATAATTCACCCCTCCACTTT. Translated: CASSEAVGGSSYNSPLHF.

The chain employs TRBV5-4 and TRBJ2-5; D remains ambiguous. V was cut by 0 bases and J by 6 bases, with 6 bases left in between. The CDR3 is made up of 12 amino acids. CDR1 and CDR2 (germline): SGHNT, YYREEE (reference sequence). The DNA of the CDR3 is TGTGCCAGCAGCTTGGAATTGAAGACCCAGTACTTC. Translated: CASSLELKTQYF. Variable domain in full (rest from reference TRBV5-4 and TRBJ2-5): ETGVTQSPTHLIKTRGQQVTLRCSSQSGHNTVSWYQQALGQGPQFIFQYYREEENGRGNFPPRFSGLQFPNYSSELNVNALELDDSALYLCASSLELKTQYFGPGTRLLVL.

The chain carries TRBV10-2 and TRBJ2-3; 7 positions agree with TRBD2. Germline CDR1 reads WSHSY; CDR2 reads SAAADI. The CDR3 has 13 residues. V was pared by 6 bases and J by 6 bases, with 6 bases of the junction left unmatched. DNA for the CDR3: TGCGCCAGCAGGATTTTCGGGGGGGATACGCAGTATTTT. Translating it yields CASRIFGGDTQYF.

V usage is TRBV5-1 and J usage is TRBJ2-5; possibly TRBD1 for D (5 bases). The last part of the DNA fits TRBJ2-7 better; the J call may be wrong. The CDR3 contains 13 residues. Germline CDR1 and CDR2: SGHRS and YFSETQ. The chain's CDR3 is CASSPQGGYEQYF. The CDR3 DNA reads as TGCGCCAGCAGCCCGCAGGGTGGATACGAGCAGTACTTC.

The chain has TRBV5-4 and TRBJ1-2, with 8 bases matching TRBD1. This CDR3 has 16 amino acids. CDR1 is SGHNT and CDR2 is YYREEE in the germline V gene (reference sequence). With V trimmed by 2 bases and J by 4 bases, 10 bases remained unmatched. DNA of the CDR3: TGTGCCAGCAGCTTATCTGAGACAGGGGCAACCTATGGCTACACCTTC. It is translated as CASSLSETGATYGYTF.

V usage is TRBV19 and J usage is TRBJ1-1, with 11 positions matching TRBD1. Germline V gene sequence: CDR1 LNHDA, CDR2 SQIVND (reference sequence). The CDR3 loop spans 15 amino acids. J lost 8 bases, V lost 5 bases, and 10 bases had no gene match. The CDR3 coding sequence is TGTGCCAGTAGTTTCGGACAGGGGGCTTTTGGAGAAGCTTTCTTT. It codes for CASSFGQGAFGEAFF.

The chain has TRBV10-2 and TRBJ1-4, with 7 bases aligning to TRBD1. Losses at the gene ends were 6 bases for V and 0 bases for J; bases not matched to a gene: 13. The CDR3 is made up of 18 amino acids. Germline CDR1 reads WSHSY; CDR2 reads SAAADI. The CDR3 region is CASREPRGGIATNEKLFF. CDR3 nucleotide sequence: TGCGCCAGCAGAGAGCCCAGGGGGGGGATTGCAACTAATGAAAAACTGTTTTTT.

This clone has only a few counts. The DNA for the CDR3 is TGCAGCGCTTCAGGAGAGACTGGGGCCAACGTCCTGACTTTC. Translating it yields CSASGETGANVLTF. This chain joins TRBV29-1 and TRBJ2-6; D unclear. Germline V lookup: CDR1 SQVTM, CDR2 ANQGSEA. This CDR3 contains 14 residues. V was trimmed by 7 bases and J by 2 bases, leaving 12 bases between them.

The V and J genes are TRBV28 and TRBJ1-1; D gene ambiguous. V gave up 7 bases and J gave up 5 bases, with 14 bases separating them. Germline loops: CDR1 MDHEN, CDR2 SYDVKM. This CDR3 has 13 amino acids. CDR3 in DNA: TGTGCCAGCAATCCAGCGGGGTGGACTGAAGCTTTCTTT. It specifies CASNPAGWTEAFF.

The gene calls are TRBV27 and TRBJ2-1, with unresolved D. The V end was cut by 2 bases, the J end by 4 bases, with 9 bases between. Germline V gene sequence: CDR1 MNHEY, CDR2 SMNVEV (reference sequence). This CDR3 is built from 14 residues. CDR3 loop: CASSLIPSYNEQFF. DNA for the CDR3: TGTGCCAGCAGTTTAATCCCCTCGTACAATGAGCAGTTCTTC.